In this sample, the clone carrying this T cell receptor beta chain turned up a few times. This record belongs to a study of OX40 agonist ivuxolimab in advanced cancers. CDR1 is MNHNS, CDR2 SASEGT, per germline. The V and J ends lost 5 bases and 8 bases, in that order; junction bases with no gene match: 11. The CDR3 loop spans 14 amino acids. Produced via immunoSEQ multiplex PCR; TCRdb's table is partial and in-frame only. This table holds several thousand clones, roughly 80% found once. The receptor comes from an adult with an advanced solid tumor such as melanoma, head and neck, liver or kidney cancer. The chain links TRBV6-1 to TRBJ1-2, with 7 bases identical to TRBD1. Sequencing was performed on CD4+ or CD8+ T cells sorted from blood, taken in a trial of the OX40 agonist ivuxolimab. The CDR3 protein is CASSPQGGSRGYTF. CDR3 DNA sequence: TGTGCCAGCAGTCCCCAGGGGGGGTCGAGGGGCTACACCTTC.